The following is a T cell receptor beta chain sequence with its context. The entry originates in a study of cytomegalovirus exposure and HLA in healthy donors. Overall study context: Samples from HLA-typed donors yielded about 85 million unique TCRs in an early data release.

From germline, CDR1 is MNHNY and CDR2 SVGAGI (reference sequence). The CDR3 sequence is 14 residues long. PCR amplification relied on 60 Vbeta primers (plus 13 Jbeta primers). Original handling: A later analysis tallied approximately 80 million unique TCR beta chains, about 12 million of them shared. Produced via immunoSEQ multiplex PCR; TCRdb's table is partial and in-frame only. The D gene and trimming were derived from the DNA, and the V and J assignments and clone size from that table. The repertoire table contains some 89,000 clones. The chain has TRBV6-6 and TRBJ2-5; 10 nucleotides line up with TRBD1. TRBJ2-7 matches the DNA end more closely, so the J call is doubtful. The receptor's source is a woman in her twenties or thirties in good health and CMV-seronegative. Sequencing was carried out using PBMCs. CDR3 protein: CASSLGQGAYEQYF. DNA for the CDR3: TGTGCCAGCAGTCTTGGACAGGGGGCCTACGAGCAGTACTTC.